The 29 T cell receptor beta chains presented below share a single source sample, sequenced in a study of blood T cell repertoires in COVID-19. Using immunoSEQ multiplex PCR, the repertoire was profiled, and TCRdb retains in-frame clones only, with some absent. The data contain approximately 110,000 clones, 69% of them singletons. Sequencing was performed on peripheral blood. Receptors originate from a man aged 80 or over with acute or convalescent COVID-19.

The chain uses TRBV29-1 and TRBJ2-5, with TRBD1 matching over 11 bases. CDR1 is SQVTM and CDR2 is ANQGSEA in the germline V gene. The trim removed 8 bases at V and 0 bases at J, leaving 8 bases unmatched. This CDR3 comprises 15 residues. DNA for the CDR3: TGCAGCACCAAGGGGGGACAGGGGGACCAAGAGACCCAGTACTTC. Its translation is CSTKGGQGDQETQYF. Supplemented by reference TRBV29-1 and TRBJ2-5, the full variable domain reads SAVISQKPSRDICQRGTSLTIQCQVDSQVTMMFWYRQQPGQSLTLIATANQGSEATYESGFVIDKFPISRPNLTFSTLTVSNMSPEDSSIYLCSTKGGQGDQETQYFGPGTRLLVL.

The V and J genes are TRBV9 and TRBJ2-1, with 12 nucleotides matching TRBD2. This CDR3 spans 15 amino acids. Germline trimming cut 3 bases from V and 4 bases from J; bases unmatched to any gene: 2. Looked up from germline, CDR1 is SGDLS and CDR2 is YYNGEE. CDR3 region: CASSALAGGYNEQFF. Written as DNA, the CDR3 is TGTGCCAGCAGCGCCCTAGCGGGGGGGTACAATGAGCAGTTCTTC.

This chain links TRBV2 with TRBJ2-3; the D gene is possibly TRBD1 (5 bases). CDR1 is SNHLY and CDR2 is FYNNEI in the germline V gene. Between the trimmed V and J ends, which lost 8 bases and 8 bases, there was a span of 11 bases. CDR3 length equals 11 residues. The CDR3 protein is CASSDRGTQYF. CDR3 coding DNA: TGTGCCAGCTCAGACAGAGGTACGCAGTATTTT.

CDR3 coding DNA: TGTGCCATTGGGGGGGCACAGAACACTGAAGCTTTCTTT. Residues: CAIGGAQNTEAFF. This rearrangement joins TRBV10-3 to TRBJ1-1; D is perhaps TRBD1 (6 bases). The CDR3 runs to 13 residues. The V gene lost 9 bases and the J gene lost 1 base, with 12 bases spanning the gap. CDR1 ENHRY and CDR2 SYGVKD come from the germline V gene.

The J gene is TRBJ2-5, the V gene TRBV9, with 9 nucleotides matching TRBD2. CDR1 SGDLS and CDR2 YYNGEE come from the germline V gene. After removal of 2 bases from V and 0 bases from J, the junction contained 11 bases not matched to a gene. The CDR3 has 18 amino acids. The CDR3 DNA is TGTGCCAGCAGCGTCGGGATAGCGGGAGAGGGGTACCAAGAGACCCAGTACTTC. This translates into CASSVGIAGEGYQETQYF.

The chain is built from TRBV6-4 and TRBJ2-1; 10 bases are a match to TRBD2. CDR1 and CDR2 from the germline V gene are MRHNA and SNTAGT. V shed 6 bases and J 7 bases; nucleotides not matched to a gene: 6. The CDR3 is 14 residues long. Here the CDR3 reads CASRKTSGFNEQFF. CDR3 sequence (DNA): TGTGCCAGCAGGAAGACTAGCGGGTTTAATGAGCAGTTCTTC.

V usage is TRBV4-1 and J usage is TRBJ1-2; TRBD1 agrees at 7 bases. This CDR3 spans 15 amino acids. Germline trimming cut 1 base from V and 3 bases from J; bases unmatched to any gene: 5. Germline V gene data show CDR1 as MGHRA and CDR2 as YSYEKL. CDR3 nucleotide sequence: TGCGCCAGCAGCCAAGTAGTCCAGGGGGACTATGGCTACACCTTC. This translates into CASSQVVQGDYGYTF.

V usage is TRBV7-2 and J usage is TRBJ2-5; tentative D call: TRBD2 (6 bases). This CDR3 spans 18 amino acids. The V end was cut by 3 bases, the J end by 1 base, with 21 bases between. Germline assignment: CDR1 SGHTA and CDR2 FQGNSA. CDR3 amino acids: CASSFLGTIGGTQETQYF. The CDR3 nucleotides read TGTGCCAGCAGCTTTCTAGGGACGATCGGAGGGACCCAAGAGACCCAGTACTTC.

The chain joins TRBV5-8 to TRBJ2-3; 12 bases agree with TRBD2. V was pared by 4 bases and J by 5 bases, with 5 bases of the junction left unmatched. Germline lookup yields CDR1 SGHTS and CDR2 YDEGEE. The CDR3 extends over 15 amino acids. CDR3 nucleotides: TGTGCCAGCAGCAGAAGGACTAGCGGGAAAGATACGCAGTATTTT. As protein: CASSRRTSGKDTQYF.

This clone was observed a single time. The rearrangement joins TRBV19 to TRBJ2-1; D is possibly TRBD1 (6 bases). The germline gives CDR1 LNHDA, CDR2 SQIVND (reference sequence). This CDR3 is 16 amino acids long. Trimming pared 8 bases from V and 6 bases from J, leaving 23 bases between. The CDR3, as DNA: TGTGCCAGTGTCCCGGACCAGGGGTTCTCTATCAATGAGCAGTTCTTC. The encoded protein is CASVPDQGFSINEQFF. The full variable domain, with the rest looked up from reference TRBV19 and TRBJ2-1, is DGGITQSPKYLFRKEGQNVTLSCEQNLNHDAMYWYRQDPGQGLRLIYYSQIVNDFQKGDIAEGYSVSREKKESFPLTVTSAQKNPTAFYLCASVPDQGFSINEQFFGPGTRLTVL.

This clone was observed once. Here the CDR3 reads CASSLAGGPRNTQYF. CDR3 DNA: TGTGCCAGCAGCTTGGCGGGAGGGCCTAGGAATACGCAGTATTTT. The V and J genes are TRBV5-6 and TRBJ2-3, with 8 bases identical to TRBD2. The V segment lost 0 bases and the J segment 7 bases; nucleotides outside the gene matches: 7. Germline loops: CDR1 SGHDT, CDR2 YYEEEE. CDR3 length equals 15 residues.

This rearrangement joins TRBV28 to TRBJ1-6; 9 positions match TRBD1. The V gene's germline CDR1 is MDHEN and CDR2 SYDVKM. V lost 7 bases, J lost 11 bases, and 9 bases stayed unmatched. The CDR3 has 14 residues. CDR3 region: CASTLDRGKTPLHF. The CDR3 DNA follows: TGTGCCAGCACCCTGGACAGGGGAAAGACACCCCTCCACTTT.

J is TRBJ2-2 and V is TRBV28; TRBD1 is a possible D gene (5 bases). The ends were cut back, 6 bases at V and 7 bases at J, with 12 bases in the middle. The germline CDR1 and CDR2 sequences are MDHEN and SYDVKM. CDR3 size: 13 residues. DNA of the CDR3: TGTGCCAGCAGCTCCAGGGTAATCGGGGAGCTGTTTTTT. Translating it yields CASSSRVIGELFF.

The sample holds one count of this clone. The genes are TRBV6-5 and TRBJ2-6, with D possibly TRBD1 on 6 matching bases. Trimming stripped 7 bases from V and 4 bases from J, with 14 bases between. There are 15 residues in the CDR3. Germline loops: CDR1 MNHEY, CDR2 SVGAGI. Written as DNA, the CDR3 is TGTGCCAGCATCTTACAGGGCTCCGGGGCCAACGTCCTGACTTTC. Translation gives CASILQGSGANVLTF.

The chain carries TRBV13 and TRBJ2-5; no clear D gene. Germline V lookup: CDR1 PRHDT, CDR2 FYEKMQ (reference sequence). The V and J ends lost 5 bases and 5 bases respectively, with 15 bases between them. CDR3 length: 14 amino acids. The CDR3 here is CASSQRSLLETQYF. CDR3 in DNA: TGTGCCAGCAGCCAGAGGAGTCTTCTGGAGACCCAGTACTTC.

CDR3 nucleotides: TGCAGTGCTAGTCTAGCGGCCCGTCACACAGATACGCAGTATTTT. As protein: CSASLAARHTDTQYF. The genes are TRBV20-1 and TRBJ2-3, with 7 positions matching TRBD2. This CDR3 comprises 15 residues. J was trimmed by 2 bases and V by 3 bases; bases with no gene match: 8. Germline CDR1 is DFQATT and CDR2 is SNEGSKA (reference sequence).

The chain links TRBV3-1 (or the pseudogene TRBV3-2) to TRBJ1-1; D possibly corresponds to TRBD1 (6 bases). Germline assignment: CDR1 LGHDT and CDR2 YNNKEL (reference sequence). This CDR3 has 14 amino acids. V shed 1 base and J shed 3 bases, with 9 bases lying between them. The CDR3 spells CASSQAPGDTEAFF. CDR3 bases: TGTGCCAGCAGCCAAGCGCCAGGGGACACTGAAGCTTTCTTT.

This clone occurred a few times. This chain connects TRBV5-6 to TRBJ1-2; 8 positions agree with TRBD1. CDR3 size: 13 residues. The J segment lost 8 bases and the V segment lost 4 bases, leaving 7 bases of the junction unmatched. Germline CDR1 is SGHDT and CDR2 is YYEEEE. CDR3 residues: CASSIRTGMGYTF. CDR3 coding DNA: TGTGCCAGCAGCATAAGGACAGGGATGGGCTACACCTTC.

The rearrangement joins TRBV27 to TRBJ2-3; D possibly corresponds to TRBD2 (5 bases). This CDR3 comprises 14 residues. Trimming removed 7 bases at V and 5 bases at J, with 16 bases between. Germline CDR1 reads MNHEY; CDR2 reads SMNVEV (reference sequence). This CDR3 is CASTPRAGRDTQYF. CDR3 nucleotides: TGTGCCAGCACCCCAAGGGCGGGTAGAGATACGCAGTATTTT.

V and J are TRBV7-2 and TRBJ2-3, with TRBD1 matching over 7 bases. V shed 8 bases and J 1 base; nucleotides not matched to a gene: 9. The CDR3 covers 15 residues. Germline V CDR1 and CDR2: SGHTA, FQGNSA. Here the CDR3 DNA reads TGTGCCAGCCGCCTGACAGGGTACGGCACAGATACGCAGTATTTT. This translates into CASRLTGYGTDTQYF. Full variable domain (outside the CDR3, taken from reference TRBV7-2 and TRBJ2-3): GAGVSQSPSNKVTEKGKDVELRCDPISGHTALYWYRQSLGQGLEFLIYFQGNSAPDKSGLPSDRFSAERTGGSVSTLTIQRTQQEDSAVYLCASRLTGYGTDTQYFGPGTRLTVL.

The CDR3 loop reads CASSESRGSIYGYTF. The DNA of the CDR3 is TGCGCCAGCAGTGAGTCGAGGGGGAGTATCTATGGCTACACCTTC. The rearrangement joins TRBV10-1 to TRBJ1-2, with D possibly TRBD1 on 6 matching bases. V gave up 0 bases and J gave up 4 bases, with 12 bases separating them. This CDR3 contains 15 residues. Germline-derived CDR1 and CDR2 are WNHNN and SYGVQD (reference sequence).

The CDR3 coding sequence is TGCGCCAGCAGCCTCGACACCTATGGCTACACCTTC. Protein sequence: CASSLDTYGYTF. The chain is built from TRBV5-1 and TRBJ1-2; D ambiguous. V was shortened by 4 bases and J by 4 bases, with 8 bases between the two germline ends. Germline V lookup: CDR1 SGHRS, CDR2 YFSETQ. The CDR3 totals 12 residues.

The chain links TRBV21-1 to TRBJ1-1. TRBV21-1 has pseudogene status. The CDR3 extends over 14 amino acids. In nucleotides, the CDR3 is TGTGCCAGCAGCAAAGTTCAGGATGCGGGCCGAGCTTTCTTT. Translated, it gives CASSKVQDAGRAFF.

This clone showed up just a few times. J is TRBJ1-1 and V is TRBV6-5, with D unresolved. V was trimmed by 2 bases and J by 1 base, leaving 11 bases between them. Germline loops: CDR1 MNHEY, CDR2 SVGAGI. This CDR3 has 15 residues. The CDR3 loop reads CASSYGRSGNTEAFF. CDR3 sequence (DNA): TGTGCCAGCAGTTACGGCCGATCAGGGAACACTGAAGCTTTCTTT.

This clone appeared a few times. The CDR3 spells CASPRSQTGELFF. The CDR3 DNA follows: TGTGCCAGCCCCAGGAGCCAGACCGGGGAGCTGTTTTTT. This chain connects TRBV7-9 to TRBJ2-2; no firm D call. CDR1 is SEHNR, CDR2 FQNEAQ, per germline (reference sequence). The CDR3 is 13 residues long. The ends were cut back, 8 bases at V and 5 bases at J, with 12 bases in the middle.

The chain links TRBV5-1 to TRBJ2-3; 10 bases agree with TRBD1. The CDR3 contains 16 residues. J was trimmed by 2 bases and V by 3 bases; bases with no gene match: 6. Germline V gives CDR1 SGHRS, CDR2 YFSETQ. The CDR3 here is CASSSWGQGNTDTQYF. CDR3 in DNA: TGCGCCAGCAGCTCCTGGGGACAGGGGAACACAGATACGCAGTATTTT.

The genes are TRBV6-5 and TRBJ2-7, with TRBD2 identical over 8 bases. Germline-derived CDR1 and CDR2 are MNHEY and SVGAGI. With V trimmed by 6 bases and J by 2 bases, 9 bases remained unmatched. The CDR3 sequence is 15 residues long. Here the CDR3 DNA reads TGTGCCAGCAGACCCTCGGGACTAGTCCCCTACGAGCAGTACTTC. This gives the protein CASRPSGLVPYEQYF.

The chain links TRBV10-3 to TRBJ2-1; TRBD1 is a possible D gene (6 bases). CDR1 and CDR2 from the germline V gene are ENHRY and SYGVKD. The CDR3 runs 15 residues. Trimming cost V 2 bases and J 2 bases, with 10 bases left between them. The DNA of the CDR3 is TGTGCCATCAGTGAGGACAGGATAACCTACAATGAGCAGTTCTTC. This sequence encodes CAISEDRITYNEQFF.

This chain connects TRBV24-1 to TRBJ2-3; 9 bases fit TRBD1. The CDR3 runs 15 residues. CDR1 and CDR2 (germline): KGHDR, SFDVKD. V trimming: 4 bases; J trimming: 6 bases; junction bases outside the gene matches: 7. The CDR3 loop reads CATSDAGQGRDTQYF. CDR3 nucleotides: TGTGCCACCAGTGACGCCGGACAGGGGCGGGATACGCAGTATTTT.